The 32 T cell receptor beta chains given below trace back to one sample, sequenced in a study of T cell repertoires in cytomegalovirus infection. TCRdb independently ran MiXCR on the reads; one entry per CDR3 protein. The table lists a few hundred thousand distinct CDR3 sequences, under 45% of them singletons. These receptors lack a known antigen. The material sequenced was cultured PBMCs, taken from culture after CMV antigen stimulation. These receptors all stem from a human donor in good health (CMV status not recorded). Some clones in this sample may be carry-over from other donors' samples.

Of note for this clonotype: A clone one base away is much larger, so this may be a read error. The chain recombines TRBV7-2 with TRBJ2-3, with 12 bases matching TRBD2. This CDR3 comprises 15 residues. Looked up from germline, CDR1 is SGHTA and CDR2 is FQGNSA. Trimming at V came to 7 bases and at J to 4 bases, leaving 6 bases not matched to a gene. Here the CDR3 reads CASTQTSGGSDTQYF. The CDR3 DNA sequence: TGTGCCAGCACGCAAACTAGCGGGGGGTCAGATACGCAGTATTTT.

V is TRBV12-3 or TRBV12-4 and J is TRBJ2-5; TRBD1 matches at 12 bases. After removal of 6 bases from V and 4 bases from J, the junction contained 12 bases not matched to a gene. This CDR3 region has 17 residues. The CDR3: CASSPGRGDRGRETQYF. The CDR3 DNA reads as TGTGCCAGCAGCCCCGGACGGGGGGACAGGGGGCGAGAGACCCAGTACTTC.

The gene calls are TRBV6-5 and TRBJ1-6; no clear D. With 2 bases removed from V and 0 bases from J, the gap between germline ends came to 14 bases. The CDR3 runs 18 residues. The germline V gene has CDR1 MNHEY and CDR2 SVGAGI. Here the CDR3 DNA reads TGTGCCAGCAGTTACGGCGTAGGGATTAGCTCCTATAATTCACCCCTCCACTTT. It translates to CASSYGVGISSYNSPLHF.

The V gene is TRBV20-1, the J gene TRBJ1-5; D might be TRBD1 (5 bases). V was clipped by 4 bases and J by 7 bases, with 11 bases between them. The CDR3 sequence is 12 residues long. CDR1 is DFQATT, CDR2 SNEGSKA, per germline (reference sequence). CDR3 sequence (DNA): TGCAGTGCTAAGCGAGGGGAGCAGCCCCAGCATTTT. It codes for CSAKRGEQPQHF.

This clonotype was counted ten times or more. The chain recombines TRBV7-8 with TRBJ2-2; TRBD2 matches 9 bases. V was clipped by 2 bases and J by 6 bases; unmatched bases: 7. CDR3 size: 16 residues. The V gene's germline CDR1 is SGHVS and CDR2 FQNEAQ. In DNA form, the CDR3 reads TGTGCCAGCAGCTTATTAGCGGGGGCCTCATCCGGGGAGCTGTTTTTT. Protein product: CASSLLAGASSGELFF.

The chain couples TRBV24-1 to TRBJ1-2, with D uncertain. Between the trimmed V and J ends, which lost 4 bases and 4 bases, there was a span of 18 bases. The CDR3 is 16 residues long. The germline gives CDR1 KGHDR, CDR2 SFDVKD. The CDR3 nucleotides are TGTGCCACCAGTGACCCTACACTGGGCAGCGGCTATGGCTACACCTTC. It yields the protein CATSDPTLGSGYGYTF.

This clonotype was counted a few times. This sequence joins TRBV11-2 and TRBJ2-7; D call uncertain. V dropped 8 bases and J dropped 3 bases, with 8 bases sitting between them. Germline V CDR1 and CDR2: SGHAT, FQNNGV. The CDR3 is 11 amino acids. The DNA of the CDR3 is TGTGCCAGCGGGCCGAGCTACGAGCAGTACTTC. This encodes CASGPSYEQYF.

The chain couples TRBV7-2 to TRBJ2-7; a weak D match, TRBD1 (5 bases). The V end was cut by 2 bases, the J end by 7 bases, with 18 bases between. The CDR3 is made up of 15 amino acids. Looked up from germline, CDR1 is SGHTA and CDR2 is FQGNSA. The CDR3 spells CASSLSNGATWEQYF. CDR3 nucleotides: TGTGCCAGCAGCTTAAGCAATGGGGCGACCTGGGAGCAGTACTTC.

The chain has TRBV7-8 and TRBJ2-7; perhaps TRBD2 as D (7 bases). The CDR3 covers 13 residues. Germline V gene data show CDR1 as SGHVS and CDR2 as FQNEAQ. V dropped 11 bases and J dropped 1 base, with 15 bases sitting between them. CDR3 residues: CAGRGADSYEQYF. DNA for the CDR3: TGTGCCGGCCGGGGGGCCGATTCCTACGAGCAGTACTTC. Drawing the rest from reference TRBV7-8 and TRBJ2-7, the complete variable domain is GAGVSQSPRYKVAKRGQDVALRCDPISGHVSLFWYQQALGQGPEFLTYFQNEAQLDKSGLPSDRFFAERPEGSVSTLKIQRTQQEDSAVYLCAGRGADSYEQYFGPGTRLTVT.

This clonotype occurred many times. J is TRBJ2-1 and V is TRBV7-2; 10 nucleotides line up with TRBD2. J lost 7 bases, V lost 6 bases, and 3 bases had no gene match. The CDR3 loop spans 13 amino acids. Germline CDR1 reads SGHTA; CDR2 reads FQGNSA. CDR3 coding DNA: TGTGCCAGCAGGAAAGCGGGAGGGAATGAGCAGTTCTTC. Amino acid sequence: CASRKAGGNEQFF.

The chain uses TRBV5-3 and TRBJ2-1, with 7 bases lining up with TRBD1. Being an ORF, TRBV5-3 has a function that is uncertain. The J segment lost 4 bases and the V segment lost 8 bases, leaving 9 bases of the junction unmatched. The CDR3 consists of 14 residues. CDR3 coding DNA: TGTGCCAGCAGCCCCGGACAGGTTTACAATGAGCAGTTCTTC. As protein: CASSPGQVYNEQFF.

J is TRBJ1-6 and V is TRBV7-2; 7 bases match TRBD1. CDR1 SGHTA and CDR2 FQGNSA come from the germline V gene. This CDR3 has 15 amino acids. V was pared by 5 bases and J by 3 bases, with 4 bases of the junction left unmatched. CDR3 sequence: CASSQRDSYNSPLHF. The CDR3 nucleotides are TGTGCCAGCAGCCAACGGGACAGCTATAATTCACCCCTCCACTTT.

This sequence joins TRBV7-6 and TRBJ2-7; 12 positions match TRBD2. CDR3 length equals 12 residues. V gave up 9 bases and J gave up 12 bases; unmatched junction bases: 9. Germline V gene data show CDR1 as SGHVS and CDR2 as FNYEAQ. The DNA for the CDR3 is TGTGCCAGTCCGGGACTAGCGGGTGTGGGGTACTTC. This encodes CASPGLAGVGYF.

This clonotype was observed at least ten times. The CDR3 here is CATSRVAGPSYEQYF. CDR3 DNA: TGTGCCACCTCCCGGGTAGCGGGACCTTCCTACGAGCAGTACTTC. The chain carries TRBV7-2 and TRBJ2-7, with 8 bases lining up with TRBD2. CDR1 and CDR2 (germline): SGHTA, FQGNSA. The CDR3 has 15 amino acids. J gave up 1 base and V 10 bases, and 12 bases lay outside the gene matches.

The chain couples TRBV7-6 to TRBJ2-7; D remains unclear. CDR3 size: 15 residues. Germline CDR1 and CDR2: SGHVS and FNYEAQ. The ends were cut back, 5 bases at V and 1 base at J, with 15 bases in the middle. As DNA, the CDR3 is TGTGCCAGCAGCGCACTACCCCCAGTATCCTACGAGCAGTACTTC. Translation: CASSALPPVSYEQYF.

V gene TRBV5-6 combines with J gene TRBJ2-1; perhaps TRBD1 as D (6 bases). The CDR3 is 13 residues long. V lost 2 bases and J lost 9, with 12 bases in between. Germline-derived CDR1 and CDR2 are SGHDT and YYEEEE. CDR3 sequence (DNA): TGTGCCAGCAGCTTTACTGGGGGCACTGAGCAGTTCTTC. Its translation: CASSFTGGTEQFF.

The CDR3 region is CAGTPSRFGRRTGELFF. In DNA form, the CDR3 reads TGTGCCGGGACTCCGAGTCGGTTCGGGAGACGTACCGGGGAGCTGTTTTTT. The chain joins TRBV7-8 to TRBJ2-2; D might be TRBD2 (6 bases). CDR1 SGHVS and CDR2 FQNEAQ come from the germline V gene. This CDR3 is built from 17 residues. Trimming took 11 bases from V and 5 from J, leaving 27 bases between them.

This clonotype has a handful of counts. The chain links TRBV7-2 to TRBJ2-7; 7 nucleotides match TRBD2. J lost 0 bases, V lost 2 bases, and 4 bases had no gene match. Looked up from germline, CDR1 is SGHTA and CDR2 is FQGNSA. CDR3 length: 15 amino acids. The CDR3 sequence: CASSLIRGSSYEQYF. Written as DNA, the CDR3 is TGTGCCAGCAGCTTAATCCGCGGGAGCTCCTACGAGCAGTACTTC.

The rearrangement uses TRBV20-1 and TRBJ1-1; D perhaps matches TRBD1 (6 bases). Per germline, CDR1 DFQATT and CDR2 SNEGSKA (reference sequence). The CDR3 runs 12 residues. V was clipped by 6 bases and J by 1 base, with 9 bases between them. The CDR3 region is CSAGAGNTEAFF. The CDR3 DNA reads as TGCAGTGCGGGGGCCGGGAACACTGAAGCTTTCTTT.

The rearrangement uses TRBV10-3 and TRBJ2-2; D remains unclear. This CDR3 is 12 amino acids long. In germline, CDR1 is ENHRY, CDR2 SYGVKD. V shed 0 bases and J shed 6 bases, with 2 bases lying between them. The CDR3 here is CAISESAGELFF. The CDR3 region has the DNA TGTGCCATCAGTGAGTCCGCCGGGGAGCTGTTTTTT.

In its sample, this clonotype was seen a few times. The chain links TRBV28 to TRBJ1-1; the match to TRBD1 covers 10 bases. CDR3 size: 14 residues. Unmatched junction bases numbered 2, after V lost 4 bases and J lost 3 bases. Germline values: CDR1 MDHEN, CDR2 SYDVKM. Here the CDR3 DNA reads TGTGCCAGCAGTTGGGGGACAGGGGACACTGAAGCTTTCTTT. Amino acids: CASSWGTGDTEAFF.

This clonotype was counted once. J is TRBJ2-2 and V is TRBV7-6; D ambiguous. The CDR3 spans 13 residues. Germline V gene sequence: CDR1 SGHVS, CDR2 FNYEAQ. V lost 3 bases and J 4 bases, leaving 6 bases between the germline ends. The CDR3 loop reads CASSFVTTGELFF. CDR3 coding DNA: TGTGCCAGCAGCTTTGTGACCACCGGGGAGCTGTTTTTT. The whole variable domain, remainder taken from reference TRBV7-6 and TRBJ2-2, is GAGVSQSPRYKVTKRGQDVALRCDPISGHVSLYWYRQALGQGPEFLTYFNYEAQQDKSGLPNDRFSAERPEGSISTLTIQRTEQRDSAMYRCASSFVTTGELFFGEGSRLTVL.

Only a few counts were recorded for this clonotype. The rearrangement joins TRBV4-2 to TRBJ1-5; the D is unclear. V lost 0 bases to trimming and J lost 7 bases, with 13 bases between them. Per germline, CDR1 LGHNA and CDR2 YNFKEQ. The CDR3 runs 15 residues. The CDR3 bases are TGTGCCAGCAGCCAAGATCGGGCGATCTTACAGCCCCAGCATTTT. It encodes CASSQDRAILQPQHF.

This clonotype was counted only a few times. J is TRBJ2-7 and V is TRBV6-6; a weak D match, TRBD1 (7 bases). Trimming took 0 bases from V and 2 from J, leaving 14 bases between them. The CDR3 totals 16 residues. Germline CDR1 and CDR2: MNHNY and SVGAGI (reference sequence). The CDR3 sequence: CASSYSRQGGTYEQYF. CDR3 in DNA: TGTGCCAGCAGTTACTCACGACAGGGAGGAACCTACGAGCAGTACTTC.

V usage is TRBV7-2 and J usage is TRBJ2-2; 12 bases map to TRBD2. CDR1 is SGHTA, CDR2 FQGNSA, per germline. The trim removed 8 bases at V and 1 base at J, leaving 5 bases unmatched. This CDR3 has 16 residues. In DNA form, the CDR3 reads TGTGCCAGCGAGCTAGCGGGGGGGCGGAACACCGGGGAGCTGTTTTTT. The encoded protein is CASELAGGRNTGELFF.

This clonotype was detected a few times. J is TRBJ2-7 and V is TRBV7-2; D may be TRBD2 (6 bases). Trimming pared 1 base from V and 0 bases from J, leaving 10 bases between. Germline V CDR1 and CDR2: SGHTA, FQGNSA. The CDR3 is 15 amino acids. This CDR3 is CASSLVWTNSYEQYF. The CDR3 bases are TGTGCCAGCAGCTTAGTATGGACTAACTCCTACGAGCAGTACTTC.

The rearrangement links TRBV20-1 to TRBJ2-7, with a tentative D call TRBD2 (6 bases). The CDR3 totals 16 residues. The germline V gene encodes CDR1 DFQATT and CDR2 SNEGSKA (reference sequence). Between the trimmed V and J ends, which lost 2 bases and 7 bases, there was a span of 24 bases. The CDR3 bases are TGCAGTGCTAGAACGACAATCGCGGGGTACCCTAGTGAGCAGTACTTC. Encoded protein: CSARTTIAGYPSEQYF.

The table lists this clonotype with a count of one. The chain carries TRBV7-4 and TRBJ1-1; weak D call: TRBD1 (6 bases). Trimming left V 5 bases short and J 4 bases short, with 23 bases between. Per germline, CDR1 SGHVT and CDR2 SQSDAQ. There are 17 residues in the CDR3. CDR3 region: CASSPPQDGGRGTEAFF. The DNA for the CDR3 is TGTGCCAGCAGCCCCCCCCAGGATGGGGGCAGGGGCACTGAAGCTTTCTTT.

This clonotype has just a few counts. V gene TRBV7-2 combines with J gene TRBJ2-2; D gene uncertain. Trimming stripped 3 bases from V and 6 bases from J, with 8 bases between. This CDR3 comprises 13 residues. Germline values: CDR1 SGHTA, CDR2 FQGNSA. The CDR3 bases are TGTGCCAGCAGCTTCGACTTGGCCGGGGAGCTGTTTTTT. Its protein product is CASSFDLAGELFF.

This chain joins TRBV7-2 and TRBJ2-1; D gene uncertain. V was trimmed by 0 bases and J by 6 bases, leaving 9 bases between them. The CDR3 totals 14 residues. Per germline, CDR1 SGHTA and CDR2 FQGNSA. The DNA for the CDR3 is TGTGCCAGCAGCTTAGCCGGGTTCGGCAATGAGCAGTTCTTC. Its translation is CASSLAGFGNEQFF.

The J gene is TRBJ2-5, the V gene TRBV20-1; 7 bases align to TRBD2. The germline gives CDR1 DFQATT, CDR2 SNEGSKA (reference sequence). This CDR3 spans 13 amino acids. V was clipped by 4 bases and J by 2 bases; unmatched bases: 4. CDR3 loop: CSAKRAGQETQYF. The DNA of the CDR3 is TGCAGTGCTAAAAGAGCGGGGCAAGAGACCCAGTACTTC.

The chain has TRBV6-6 and TRBJ1-6; D unclear. This CDR3 spans 13 amino acids. Germline loops: CDR1 MNHNY, CDR2 SVGAGI (reference sequence). V lost 4 bases and J 7 bases, leaving 8 bases between the germline ends. The CDR3 loop reads CASSSGLNSPLHF. The CDR3 DNA sequence: TGTGCCAGCAGTTCAGGCCTAAATTCACCCCTCCACTTT.